Included here is one T cell receptor beta chain sequence, with context. Authors' methods: Amplified reference gene primers provided the basis for estimating nucleated cell counts. Libraries were prepared by immunoSEQ multiplex PCR; TCRdb keeps only in-frame clonotypes and omits some of them. The D gene and trimming were derived from the DNA, and the V and J assignments and clone size from that table. This sample carries 200,000 to 250,000 clones, less than 90% of them seen once, and the ten largest clones take approximately 2.8%. The sample is drawn from a study of blood T cell repertoires in COVID-19. Across the whole study: From T cells, B-cell-depleted T cells, or PBMCs came the material, which was cDNA or gDNA.

The CDR3 length is 14 residues. In germline, CDR1 is SGHTA, CDR2 FQGNSA. V shed 3 bases, J shed 13 bases, and the junction held 9 bases outside the gene matches. This TCR was recovered from a woman between 50 and 59 years old in a cohort exposed to, infected with or recovered from COVID-19 (not recorded which). This chain uses TRBV7-2 with TRBJ1-4, with 9 nucleotides matching TRBD1. The sample comprised PBMCs or T cells enriched from blood (not recorded which). The CDR3 DNA reads as TGTGCCAGCAGCTTCGTGGACAGGGGTGGTAGACTGTTTTTT. Translated: CASSFVDRGGRLFF.